Shown below are 18 T cell receptor beta chains from a single sample sequenced in a study of molecular identifiers for immune sequencing clone quantification. TCRdb reprocessed the PCR reads via MiXCR and lists one record per CDR3 protein. This table holds fewer than 350,000 distinct CDR3 sequences, 24% found once. The specimen was naive CD8+ T cells from blood, with Jurkat cell RNA spiked in. Subset meaning: FACS-sorted CD8+CD4-CCR7+CD45RA+ naive T cells. These receptors were obtained from a human donor in good health. Some libraries in this study had Jurkat cell RNA spiked in.

V usage is TRBV19 and J usage is TRBJ2-3, with D perhaps being TRBD1 or TRBD2 (5 bases each). V was pared by 5 bases and J by 10 bases, with 16 bases between. The CDR3 runs 13 residues. Looked up from germline, CDR1 is LNHDA and CDR2 is SQIVND (reference sequence). CDR3 DNA: TGTGCCAGTAGTCCCGGGACGGCGTACCCGCAGTATTTT. Translation gives CASSPGTAYPQYF.

This clonotype has at least ten counts. This chain connects TRBV7-3 to TRBJ2-3; a weak D match, TRBD1 (5 bases). Germline-derived CDR1 and CDR2 are SGHTA and FQGTGA. With 5 bases removed from V and 1 base from J, the gap between germline ends came to 10 bases. The CDR3 has 14 residues. This chain's CDR3 is CASSPEGGTDTQYF. The CDR3 region has the DNA TGTGCCAGCAGCCCAGAAGGGGGCACAGATACGCAGTATTTT.

This clonotype was seen at least ten times. The chain combines TRBV7-9 with TRBJ2-5; D gene unclear. Germline loops: CDR1 SEHNR, CDR2 FQNEAQ (reference sequence). V shed 4 bases and J shed 7 bases, with 10 bases lying between them. CDR3 length equals 12 residues. The CDR3 DNA reads TGTGCCAGCAGCTCCGATGTAGTGACCCAGTACTTC. Translated, it gives CASSSDVVTQYF.

The sample holds many counts of this clonotype. The chain carries TRBV23-1 and TRBJ1-5, with D hard to call. TRBV23-1 is flagged as an ORF with uncertain function. V was clipped by 1 base and J by 3 bases, with 7 bases between them. CDR3 length equals 14 residues. CDR3 amino acids: CASSQWRTNQPQHF. The CDR3 region has the DNA TGCGCCAGCAGTCAATGGCGCACCAATCAGCCCCAGCATTTT.

This clonotype was seen many times. V is TRBV2 and J is TRBJ1-2; TRBD1 matches 9 bases. The V gene's germline CDR1 is SNHLY and CDR2 FYNNEI. Trimming cost V 7 bases and J 8 bases; bases outside gene matches: 11. The CDR3 extends over 14 amino acids. CDR3 sequence reads: CASTPWDRARGYTF. The CDR3 nucleotides are TGTGCCAGCACCCCATGGGACAGGGCCCGGGGCTACACCTTC.

This clonotype appeared many times. CDR3 protein: CSVETGGEYEQYF. CDR3 nucleotides: TGCAGCGTGGAGACAGGGGGCGAGTACGAGCAGTACTTC. The J gene is TRBJ2-7, the V gene TRBV29-1, with TRBD1 identical over 10 bases. From germline, CDR1 is SQVTM and CDR2 ANQGSEA. Trimming removed 6 bases from V and 4 bases from J; junction bases left unmatched: 6. The CDR3 spans 13 residues.

To note about this clonotype: A read error is likely, as this CDR3 ends without the conserved phenylalanine or tryptophan. The chain combines TRBV20-1 with TRBJ1-3; TRBD1 is a possible D gene (5 bases). CDR1 and CDR2 from the germline V gene are DFQATT and SNEGSKA (reference sequence). Deletions cut 3 bases from V and 2 bases from J, with 11 bases between. The CDR3 is 14 amino acids. The CDR3 loop is CSASTGDPGNTIYI. For the CDR3, the DNA is TGCAGTGCTAGTACAGGAGACCCTGGAAACACCATATATATT.

In this sample, this clonotype turned up once. A much larger clone sits a single nucleotide away, making a read error possible. This rearrangement joins TRBV4-2 to TRBJ1-1, with no clear D. CDR3 length equals 11 residues. The germline gives CDR1 LGHNA, CDR2 YNFKEQ. The CDR3 DNA reads TGTGCCCGCAGCCAAGTCGATGAAGCTTTCTTT. This sequence encodes CARSQVDEAFF.

This rearrangement joins TRBV4-3 to TRBJ2-1; maybe TRBD1 (6 bases). Per germline, CDR1 LGHNA and CDR2 YSLEER. The CDR3 has 15 amino acids. V was shortened by 2 bases and J by 4 bases, with 12 bases between the two germline ends. DNA for the CDR3: TGCGCCAGCAGCCAACAACCTACAGGGTACAATGAGCAGTTCTTC. It codes for CASSQQPTGYNEQFF.

This clonotype was picked up a small number of times. The V gene is TRBV12-3 or TRBV12-4, the J gene TRBJ2-2; D gene ambiguous. The germline V and J ends were trimmed by 2 bases and 7 bases, with 14 bases remaining between them. The CDR3 length is 15 residues. The CDR3 loop is CASSLIPPLGGELFF. CDR3 bases: TGTGCCAGCAGTTTAATACCCCCCTTGGGCGGGGAGCTGTTTTTT.

The chain has TRBV4-1 and TRBJ1-5; weak D call: TRBD1 (5 bases). This CDR3 is built from 17 residues. The V and J ends lost 2 bases and 4 bases respectively, with 18 bases between them. CDR1 and CDR2 from the germline V gene are MGHRA and YSYEKL. Here the CDR3 reads CASSQISDPWGNQPQHF. The CDR3 DNA reads as TGCGCCAGCAGCCAAATTTCGGACCCTTGGGGGAATCAGCCCCAGCATTTT.

For this clonotype: Since a much larger clone is just one base distant, this may be a read error. The CDR3 does not close with the conserved phenylalanine or tryptophan, likely indicating a read error. The chain couples TRBV7-9 to TRBJ2-3; no firm D call. Trimming left V 2 bases short and J 2 bases short, with 14 bases between. CDR1 and CDR2 from the germline V gene are SEHNR and FQNEAQ (reference sequence). The CDR3 extends over 16 amino acids. CDR3 nucleotide sequence: TGTGCCAGCAGCTTACCGGTGCTGCTCTACACAGATACGCAGTATTTA. This translates into CASSLPVLLYTDTQYL.

This sequence joins TRBV7-6 and TRBJ2-5; 7 nucleotides line up with TRBD2. The ends lost 1 base at V and 5 bases at J; junction bases unmatched: 7. Per the germline V gene, CDR1 is SGHVS and CDR2 is FNYEAQ. The CDR3 spans 15 residues. CDR3 nucleotides: TGTGCCAGCAGCTTAGAACTAGCGAGGAGCGAGACCCAGTACTTC. Residues: CASSLELARSETQYF.

This clonotype came up many times. DNA for the CDR3: TGTGCCAGCAGTTTAGTCGAAGACTATGGCTACACCTTC. Protein: CASSLVEDYGYTF. The J gene is TRBJ1-2, the V gene TRBV12-3 or TRBV12-4; no reliable D call. The length of the CDR3 is 13 residues. Trimming took off 1 base at V and 3 bases at J, with 6 bases between the two ends.

CDR3 nucleotides: TGCGCCAGCAGCCAAGATCGACCGACCTTGATTATCTCCTACGAGCAGTACTTC. Amino acid sequence: CASSQDRPTLIISYEQYF. The J gene is TRBJ2-7, the V gene TRBV4-3; D call uncertain. CDR3 size: 18 residues. Germline CDR1 and CDR2: LGHNA and YSLEER. V was shortened by 0 bases and J by 0 bases, with 18 bases between the two germline ends.

In this sample, this clonotype turned up a few times. V usage is TRBV5-1 and J usage is TRBJ2-7; TRBD1 might be the D (6 bases). V was cut by 0 bases and J by 2 bases, with 9 bases left in between. This CDR3 has 14 residues. Germline assignment: CDR1 SGHRS and CDR2 YFSETQ. This chain's CDR3 is CASSLATGPYEQYF. As DNA, the CDR3 is TGCGCCAGCAGCTTGGCTACAGGGCCCTACGAGCAGTACTTC. Supplemented by reference TRBV5-1 and TRBJ2-7, the full variable domain reads KAGVTQTPRYLIKTRGQQVTLSCSPISGHRSVSWYQQTPGQGLQFLFEYFSETQRNKGNFPGRFSGRQFSNSRSEMNVSTLELGDSALYLCASSLATGPYEQYFGPGTRLTVT.

This chain joins TRBV9 and TRBJ1-3, with D possibly TRBD1 on 6 matching bases. From germline, CDR1 is SGDLS and CDR2 YYNGEE. The CDR3 extends over 17 amino acids. V lost 0 bases and J lost 4, with 17 bases in between. In nucleotides, the CDR3 is TGTGCCAGCAGCGTAGGTTTTGGGGGCAGTGGCGGAAACACCATATATTTT. Protein product: CASSVGFGGSGGNTIYF.

This clonotype has just a few counts. The J gene is TRBJ2-1, the V gene TRBV5-3, with a weak D call TRBD2 (5 bases). TRBV5-3 is identified as an open reading frame with a role that is uncertain. V was clipped by 0 bases and J by 10 bases, with 11 bases between them. This CDR3 has 13 residues. Written as DNA, the CDR3 is TGTGCCAGAAGCTTGGGACTACCACCAGAGCAGTTCTTC. It encodes CARSLGLPPEQFF.